The present TCR beta chain was sequenced within a study of shared clonotypes between healthy human individuals. Study-wide results and limits: Clonotypes shared by all four sorted-subset donors had higher generation probabilities than non-shared clonotypes.

A note on this clone: Its specificity is unknown.

Several immunoSEQ plates received, in even portions, the genomic DNA of each subset. Methods used by the authors: Quality scores were absent from the junction-only immunoSEQ sequences, so filtering differed. Sequencing was performed with immunoSEQ multiplex PCR; in TCRdb, only in-frame clones are kept and a portion is missing. V, J and clone size derive from that table, while D and trimming were established from the DNA sequence. Of more than 600,000 clones listed, 92% are singletons. Naive CD8 populations comprised CD45RO-negative cells positively selected for CCR7, excluding terminally differentiated effector memory CD45RA+ cells. Donors were Caucasian adults residing in Nashville, Tennessee, USA. Trimming shortened V by 6 bases and J by 6 bases, and 9 bases separated the two germline ends. Germline V lookup: CDR1 SGHTA, CDR2 FQGNSA. The CDR3 totals 11 residues.

The sample comprised naive CD8+ T cells sorted from blood. V and J are TRBV7-2 and TRBJ2-7; D is ambiguous. This clonotype was obtained from a man aged 25 to 40 in good health. The chain's CDR3 is CASRLNSEQYF. For the CDR3, the DNA is TGTGCCAGCAGATTAAATAGCGAGCAGTACTTC.